This passage covers 27 T cell receptor beta chains from one sample sequenced in a study of cytomegalovirus exposure and HLA in healthy donors. It was with 60 Vbeta and 13 Jbeta primers that the PCR ran. Profiled with immunoSEQ multiplex PCR; TCRdb holds only in-frame clones, not every one. The table has tens of thousands of clones, around 9.1% seen once. What was sequenced was PBMCs. Source of these receptors: a man aged 55 to 70 in good health and CMV-seropositive.

This clone was picked up a small number of times. The CDR3 sequence is CASSGTNGYTF. CDR3 sequence (DNA): TGTGCCAGCAGTGGGACTAATGGCTACACCTTC. This chain joins TRBV6-1 and TRBJ1-2, with D uncertain. This CDR3 comprises 11 residues. Looked up from germline, CDR1 is MNHNS and CDR2 is SASEGT. Trimming took off 4 bases at V and 6 bases at J, with 6 bases between the two ends.

The chain recombines TRBV5-5 with TRBJ2-3; a weak D match, TRBD1 (6 bases). The V and J ends lost 6 bases and 1 base respectively, with 18 bases between them. The germline gives CDR1 SGHKS, CDR2 YYEKEE (reference sequence). The CDR3 runs to 16 residues. CDR3 in DNA: TGTGCCAGCACCCGGGCCCAGGCAGGGGGCACAGATACGCAGTATTTT. Translating it yields CASTRAQAGGTDTQYF.

Only a few counts were recorded for this clone. The CDR3 spells CASTPRQGAFSYNEQFF. As DNA, the CDR3 is TGTGCCTCCACCCCCCGGCAGGGGGCCTTCTCCTACAATGAGCAGTTCTTC. The chain recombines TRBV2 with TRBJ2-1; the match to TRBD1 covers 8 bases. Germline-derived CDR1 and CDR2 are SNHLY and FYNNEI. Losses at the gene ends were 11 bases for V and 0 bases for J; bases not matched to a gene: 15. The CDR3 runs 17 residues.

This clone was seen more than once but under ten times. J is TRBJ2-3 and V is TRBV7-3, with 7 bases identical to TRBD1. Germline loops: CDR1 SGHTA, CDR2 FQGTGA. J was trimmed by 4 bases and V by 5 bases; bases with no gene match: 6. The CDR3 totals 14 residues. The DNA for the CDR3 is TGTGCCAGCAGCACCGGGACAGCCCCAGATACGCAGTATTTT. Translating gives CASSTGTAPDTQYF.

In its sample, this clone was seen a few times. The chain couples TRBV2 to TRBJ2-2; D is possibly TRBD2 (5 bases). The CDR3 runs to 15 residues. The V end lost 5 bases, the J end lost 3 bases, and 13 bases lay between the germline ends. The germline gives CDR1 SNHLY, CDR2 FYNNEI. CDR3 in amino acids: CASSQDGGDTGELFF. In DNA, the CDR3 is TGTGCCAGCAGTCAGGACGGAGGAGACACCGGGGAGCTGTTTTTT. Full variable domain (outside the CDR3, taken from reference TRBV2 and TRBJ2-2): EPEVTQTPSHQVTQMGQEVILRCVPISNHLYFYWYRQILGQKVEFLVSFYNNEISEKSEIFDDQFSVERPDGSNFTLKIRSTKLEDSAMYFCASSQDGGDTGELFFGEGSRLTVL.

The chain joins TRBV7-2 to TRBJ2-7; 11 bases match TRBD2. V gave up 5 bases and J gave up 2 bases; unmatched junction bases: 8. Germline lookup yields CDR1 SGHTA and CDR2 FQGNSA. The length of the CDR3 is 16 residues. As DNA, the CDR3 is TGTGCCAGCAGCCGAGCGCGGACTAGCGGGCCCTACGAGCAGTACTTC. This codes for CASSRARTSGPYEQYF. The complete variable domain, with remaining parts taken from reference TRBV7-2 and TRBJ2-7, reads GAGVSQSPSNKVTEKGKDVELRCDPISGHTALYWYRQSLGQGLEFLIYFQGNSAPDKSGLPSDRFSAERTGGSVSTLTIQRTQQEDSAVYLCASSRARTSGPYEQYFGPGTRLTVT.

This clone was seen only a few times. This chain uses TRBV9 with TRBJ1-4; no clear D. The CDR3 extends over 14 amino acids. Germline CDR1 and CDR2: SGDLS and YYNGEE. Trimming removed 0 bases from V and 3 bases from J, with 6 bases in between. Here the CDR3 DNA reads TGTGCCAGCAGCGTAGGTCAGGCTAATGAAAAACTGTTTTTT. This sequence encodes CASSVGQANEKLFF.

The chain joins TRBV9 to TRBJ2-1, with D perhaps TRBD2 (5 bases). V lost 4 bases, J lost 0 bases, and 11 bases lay in between. CDR3 length: 15 amino acids. From germline, CDR1 is SGDLS and CDR2 YYNGEE. The CDR3 spells CASSTEGSSYNEQFF. The DNA for the CDR3 is TGTGCCAGCAGCACAGAGGGTAGCTCCTACAATGAGCAGTTCTTC.

CDR3 in DNA: TGTGCCAGCAGCCCAGGCGACCCCGGGGAGCTGTTTTTT. It yields the protein CASSPGDPGELFF. The V gene is TRBV7-3, the J gene TRBJ2-2, with no clear D. CDR1 and CDR2 from the germline V gene are SGHTA and FQGTGA. The CDR3 consists of 13 residues. Deletions cut 5 bases from V and 6 bases from J, with 10 bases between.

The chain recombines TRBV18 with TRBJ2-7; TRBD1 is a possible D gene (5 bases). The CDR3 consists of 15 residues. CDR1 is KGHSH and CDR2 is LQKENI in the germline V gene. Trimming took 0 bases from V and 6 from J, leaving 15 bases between them. CDR3 bases: TGTGCCAGCTCACCACCGAACGGACAATTGGGCGAGCAGTACTTC. It specifies CASSPPNGQLGEQYF.

Concerning this clone: Other DNA sequences of this sample code for an identical CDR3. The chain carries TRBV7-6 and TRBJ1-1; D gene uncertain. The CDR3 totals 17 residues. Trimming removed 3 bases at V and 1 base at J, with 18 bases between. Germline V gene lookup returns CDR1 SGHVS and CDR2 FNYEAQ. The CDR3 coding sequence is TGTGCCAGCAGCTTCCTATACCCTGCGGGGAAGAACACTGAAGCTTTCTTT. It is translated as CASSFLYPAGKNTEAFF.

The chain couples TRBV2 to TRBJ2-2; 14 bases match TRBD2. The germline V gene has CDR1 SNHLY and CDR2 FYNNEI. The length of the CDR3 is 18 residues. Trimming cost V 6 bases and J 4 bases; bases outside gene matches: 10. CDR3 sequence: CASRTRTSGGSGTGELFF. The CDR3 DNA is TGTGCCAGCAGAACCCGGACTAGCGGGGGGTCGGGCACCGGGGAGCTGTTTTTT.

This clone has only a few counts. This chain uses TRBV5-1 with TRBJ2-4, with D tentatively TRBD2 (6 bases). The V end was cut by 5 bases, the J end by 3 bases, with 12 bases between. This CDR3 is 14 amino acids long. Germline V lookup: CDR1 SGHRS, CDR2 YFSETQ. The CDR3: CASRSGEVKNIQYF. The CDR3 DNA reads as TGCGCCAGCAGATCGGGGGAGGTCAAAAACATTCAGTACTTC.

The rearrangement joins TRBV4-2 to TRBJ1-5; D possibly corresponds to TRBD1 (6 bases). Trimming stripped 0 bases from V and 2 bases from J, with 11 bases between. Germline lookup yields CDR1 LGHNA and CDR2 YNFKEQ. The CDR3 is 16 amino acids. The CDR3 region has the DNA TGTGCCAGCAGCCAAGACGGCAGGGGCGGCAATCAGCCCCAGCATTTT. Amino acid sequence: CASSQDGRGGNQPQHF.

Only a few counts were recorded for this clone. The chain recombines TRBV13 with TRBJ2-5, with TRBD1 matching 7 bases. The CDR3 extends over 13 amino acids. J lost 1 base, V lost 8 bases, and 4 bases had no gene match. Germline values: CDR1 PRHDT, CDR2 FYEKMQ (reference sequence). In nucleotides, the CDR3 is TGTGCCAGCGGGGGACAGCCCCAAGAGACCCAGTACTTC. It specifies CASGGQPQETQYF.

This clone was observed a handful of times. A junction boundary mismatches the germline segment, possibly from a read error. J is TRBJ1-3 and V is TRBV7-7; 9 nucleotides agree with TRBD1. Germline CDR1 SSHAT, CDR2 FNYEAQ (reference sequence). This CDR3 is 15 amino acids long. The CDR3 loop reads CASSLTGGSGNTIYF. The CDR3 DNA follows: TGTGCTAGCAGCTTGACAGGGGGCTCTGGAAACACCATATATTTT.

The V gene is TRBV6-1, the J gene TRBJ2-1; a weak D match, TRBD2 (5 bases). This CDR3 region has 11 residues. V gave up 4 bases and J gave up 9 bases, with 7 bases separating them. Germline loops: CDR1 MNHNS, CDR2 SASEGT. For the CDR3, the DNA is TGTGCCAGCAGTGGCGAGGGTGAGCAGTTCTTC. Protein: CASSGEGEQFF.

This clone has only a few counts. The sample carries other DNA sequences with the same CDR3. The chain has TRBV5-1 and TRBJ1-1, with TRBD1 as a possible D gene (6 bases). CDR3 size: 14 residues. Trimming left V 4 bases short and J 1 base short, with 11 bases between. Germline V gene data show CDR1 as SGHRS and CDR2 as YFSETQ. CDR3 nucleotide sequence: TGCGCCAGCAGCCCACAGGGTTCGAACACTGAAGCTTTCTTT. Translated, it gives CASSPQGSNTEAFF.

This clone turned up a few times. This chain connects TRBV5-5 to TRBJ1-2; a weak D match, TRBD1 (5 bases). V lost 5 bases and J 3 bases, leaving 17 bases between the germline ends. Germline V gene data show CDR1 as SGHKS and CDR2 as YYEKEE (reference sequence). The CDR3 consists of 15 residues. The CDR3 DNA reads TGTGCCAGCAGTTTAATGGTGGGGGGAGACTATGGCTACACCTTC. It codes for CASSLMVGGDYGYTF.

This sequence joins TRBV7-3 and TRBJ2-2; 8 bases match TRBD1. Per germline, CDR1 SGHTA and CDR2 FQGTGA. V was pared by 0 bases and J by 4 bases, with 7 bases of the junction left unmatched. CDR3 length equals 17 residues. CDR3 nucleotides: TGTGCCAGCAGCTTAACGGTCCCAGGGGGCAGCACCGGGGAGCTGTTTTTT. It codes for CASSLTVPGGSTGELFF.

V usage is TRBV19 and J usage is TRBJ2-2, with D possibly TRBD1 on 5 matching bases. The CDR3 consists of 14 residues. Per the germline V gene, CDR1 is LNHDA and CDR2 is SQIVND (reference sequence). The V end was cut by 7 bases, the J end by 3 bases, with 12 bases between. CDR3 in DNA: TGTGCCAGTACCATAACCAGGGACACCGGGGAGCTGTTTTTT. Amino acids: CASTITRDTGELFF.

This clone has only a few counts. The V and J genes are TRBV28 and TRBJ2-3; no firm D call. V was clipped by 8 bases and J by 4 bases, with 10 bases between them. In germline, CDR1 is MDHEN, CDR2 SYDVKM. The CDR3 consists of 12 residues. CDR3 DNA: TGTGCCAGCGGGCAGGTGCCAGATACGCAGTATTTT. Protein sequence: CASGQVPDTQYF.

This clone was observed a few times. This sequence joins TRBV27 and TRBJ2-3; D is unclear. The germline V gene has CDR1 MNHEY and CDR2 SMNVEV (reference sequence). With 6 bases removed from V and 2 bases from J, the gap between germline ends came to 6 bases. The CDR3 totals 12 residues. The CDR3 reads CASRINTDTQYF. In nucleotides, the CDR3 is TGTGCCAGCAGAATAAACACAGATACGCAGTATTTT.

This clone has more than one count but fewer than ten. V gene TRBV6-5 combines with J gene TRBJ1-5; TRBD1 is a possible D gene (6 bases). The V and J ends lost 2 bases and 6 bases respectively, with 11 bases between them. This CDR3 is built from 14 residues. Per the germline V gene, CDR1 is MNHEY and CDR2 is SVGAGI. CDR3 in DNA: TGTGCCAGCAGTTACGATAGGGGGTTTCAGCCCCAGCATTTT. Protein: CASSYDRGFQPQHF.

This sequence joins TRBV11-2 and TRBJ2-5; D is unresolved. This CDR3 has 12 residues. V was shortened by 4 bases and J by 5 bases, with 8 bases between the two germline ends. Germline assignment: CDR1 SGHAT and CDR2 FQNNGV. CDR3 sequence (DNA): TGTGCCAGCAGCTCCAACGGGGAGACCCAGTACTTC. This sequence encodes CASSSNGETQYF.

This chain uses TRBV6-1 with TRBJ1-1, with TRBD1 as a possible D gene (5 bases). CDR3 length: 14 residues. From germline, CDR1 is MNHNS and CDR2 SASEGT. The germline V and J ends were trimmed by 1 base and 2 bases, with 8 bases remaining between them. Written as DNA, the CDR3 is TGTGCCAGCAGTGAAGAAGGGGCTAACACTGAAGCTTTCTTT. Translating it yields CASSEEGANTEAFF.

About this clone itself: Other nucleotide sequences from this sample produce the same CDR3. This chain joins TRBV30 and TRBJ2-1; 7 bases fit TRBD2. Germline loops: CDR1 GTSNPN, CDR2 SVGIG (reference sequence). This CDR3 is built from 16 residues. The V gene end was trimmed by 4 bases and the J gene end by 9 bases; junction bases not matched to a gene: 18. CDR3 residues: CAWTHLTSSRRGEQFF. CDR3 DNA sequence: TGTGCCTGGACCCATTTGACTAGCAGCCGAAGGGGTGAGCAGTTCTTC.